This passage covers 9 T cell receptor beta chains from one sample sequenced in a study of siplizumab effects on memory and regulatory T cells. TCRdb's table, derived via immunoSEQ multiplex PCR, lists solely in-frame clones and lacks some. The sample lists about 57,000 clones, less than 85% occurring once. Material for sequencing was memory CD4+ T cells sorted from blood. These receptors all come from a human donor in good health.

The chain has TRBV6-6 and TRBJ2-7; 11 bases map to TRBD1. V was pared by 6 bases and J by 5 bases, with 6 bases of the junction left unmatched. In germline, CDR1 is MNHNY, CDR2 SVGAGI (reference sequence). CDR3 length equals 14 residues. The CDR3 DNA sequence: TGTGCCAGCAGAGGACAGGGGGCCGGCAACGAGCAGTACTTC. Protein: CASRGQGAGNEQYF.

The chain recombines TRBV2 with TRBJ2-3; 8 positions agree with TRBD2. CDR1 and CDR2 (germline): SNHLY, FYNNEI. The CDR3 extends over 18 amino acids. V was pared by 2 bases and J by 0 bases, with 10 bases of the junction left unmatched. The CDR3 loop is CASSELAGTLISTDTQYF. DNA of the CDR3: TGTGCCAGCAGTGAACTAGCGGGTACACTTATTAGCACAGATACGCAGTATTTT.

This chain connects TRBV7-9 to TRBJ2-7, with a possible D match to TRBD2 (6 bases). The length of the CDR3 is 17 residues. V shed 1 base and J shed 2 bases, with 18 bases lying between them. Germline CDR1 and CDR2: SEHNR and FQNEAQ (reference sequence). In DNA form, the CDR3 reads TGTGCCAGCAGCTTAGAAATGGTTGGCGGGACCACCTACGAGCAGTACTTC. Encoded protein: CASSLEMVGGTTYEQYF.

This clone was recorded a few times. The CDR3 protein is CASETGNSGNTIYF. For the CDR3, the DNA is TGTGCCAGCGAAACAGGGAACTCTGGAAACACCATATATTTT. V is TRBV6-1 and J is TRBJ1-3; weak D call: TRBD1 (6 bases). Trimming removed 8 bases from V and 0 bases from J, with 11 bases in between. The CDR3 sequence is 14 residues long. Germline V gene lookup returns CDR1 MNHNS and CDR2 SASEGT.

The chain links TRBV27 to TRBJ2-5; 10 bases are shared with TRBD2. The CDR3 extends over 17 amino acids. J lost 4 bases, V lost 3 bases, and 11 bases had no gene match. From germline, CDR1 is MNHEY and CDR2 SMNVEV (reference sequence). CDR3 in amino acids: CASSFSPLLAGGETQYF. CDR3 DNA: TGTGCCAGCAGTTTTTCCCCTCTCTTAGCGGGGGGAGAGACCCAGTACTTC.

The rearrangement joins TRBV2 to TRBJ2-2; 8 nucleotides match TRBD2. With 4 bases clipped from V and 5 bases from J, the junction kept 9 bases outside the gene matches. The CDR3 spans 16 residues. Germline V CDR1 and CDR2: SNHLY, FYNNEI. The CDR3 is CASSVTREGRTGELFF. CDR3 nucleotides: TGTGCCAGCAGTGTAACCCGGGAGGGGAGGACCGGGGAGCTGTTTTTT. Using reference TRBV2 and TRBJ2-2 for the parts outside the CDR3, the full variable domain is EPEVTQTPSHQVTQMGQEVILRCVPISNHLYFYWYRQILGQKVEFLVSFYNNEISEKSEIFDDQFSVERPDGSNFTLKIRSTKLEDSAMYFCASSVTREGRTGELFFGEGSRLTVL.

This clone was detected only a few times. An end of the junction does not agree with germline; a read error may underlie this. The chain is built from TRBV5-5 and TRBJ2-7, with a possible D match to TRBD1 (6 bases). Looked up from germline, CDR1 is SGHKS and CDR2 is YYEKEE (reference sequence). The CDR3 is made up of 12 amino acids. CDR3 coding DNA: TGTGCCAGCAGCTTGGAGGGGACACCCTTGAACTTC. It is translated as CASSLEGTPLNF.

The chain couples TRBV5-1 to TRBJ2-3; 8 bases agree with TRBD2. V shed 8 bases and J 3 bases; nucleotides not matched to a gene: 8. Germline CDR1 SGHRS, CDR2 YFSETQ. This CDR3 is built from 14 residues. This CDR3 reads CASAGGVRTDTQYF. The CDR3 bases are TGCGCCAGTGCCGGGGGGGTACGGACAGATACGCAGTATTTT.

This chain joins TRBV5-1 and TRBJ2-3; D may correspond to TRBD1 or TRBD2 (5 bases each). Germline-derived CDR1 and CDR2 are SGHRS and YFSETQ. The length of the CDR3 is 13 residues. Trimming removed 4 bases at V and 6 bases at J, with 12 bases between. Here the CDR3 DNA reads TGCGCCAGCAGCCTTCGGGACGGGGATACGCAGTATTTT. It yields the protein CASSLRDGDTQYF.